This T cell receptor (beta chain) appears in the sequencing data of a study of blood T cell repertoires in COVID-19. Study context: Nucleic acid was either cDNA or gDNA, and it came from T cells, B-cell-depleted T cells, or PBMCs.

From germline, CDR1 is LNHDA and CDR2 SQIVND (reference sequence). The length of the CDR3 is 12 residues. With V trimmed by 8 bases and J by 10 bases, 8 bases remained unmatched. Produced via immunoSEQ multiplex PCR; TCRdb's table is partial and in-frame only. The table has tens of thousands of clones, more than 75% seen once. This TCR was recovered from a human donor in a cohort sampled during active COVID-19. The chain combines TRBV19 with TRBJ2-1; 7 bases line up with TRBD1. Sequencing input: peripheral blood. CDR3 protein: CASDQGGREQFF. In DNA form, the CDR3 reads TGTGCCAGTGATCAAGGGGGCAGGGAGCAGTTCTTC.